A single sample gave rise to the 6 T cell receptor beta chains below, sequenced in a study of CD8 T cells in Susac syndrome. cDNA came from approximately 0.5 to 1 ug RNA primed by random hexamers. TCRdb recomputed calls from the immunoSEQ multiplex PCR reads with MiXCR, one row per CDR3 protein. The sample includes approximately 210,000 distinct CDR3 sequences, about 95% of them seen just once. The sequenced sample was CD4+ T cells from PBMCs. The receptors come from a human donor with Susac syndrome.

The chain's CDR3 is CASSQTDRNSGANVLTF. CDR3 in DNA: TGTGCCAGCAGCCAAACGGACCGAAACTCTGGGGCCAACGTCCTGACTTTC. The chain employs TRBV7-8 and TRBJ2-6, with D uncertain. The V gene lost 5 bases and the J gene lost 0 bases, with 14 bases spanning the gap. The CDR3 has 17 amino acids. Per the germline V gene, CDR1 is SGHVS and CDR2 is FQNEAQ.

This chain's CDR3 is CSARFGGALVNTEAFF. CDR3 DNA sequence: TGCAGTGCTAGATTTGGGGGGGCCTTAGTAAACACTGAAGCTTTCTTT. This chain links TRBV20-1 with TRBJ1-1; tentative D call: TRBD1 (6 bases). This CDR3 spans 16 amino acids. In germline, CDR1 is DFQATT, CDR2 SNEGSKA (reference sequence). Trimming removed 2 bases from V and 2 bases from J, with 18 bases in between.

For this clonotype: The junction does not match germline at one end; this may be a read error. V and J are TRBV10-2 and TRBJ2-7; D tentatively reads TRBD1 or TRBD2 (5 bases each). Germline-derived CDR1 and CDR2 are WSHSY and SAAADI. CDR3 length equals 13 residues. CDR3 loop: CASKAGALYEQYF. DNA for the CDR3: TGCGCGAGCAAGGCCGGGGCCCTCTACGAGCAGTACTTC.

The J gene is TRBJ2-2, the V gene TRBV24-1, with 9 bases fitting TRBD1. V shed 4 bases and J 6 bases; nucleotides not matched to a gene: 8. Germline V gene lookup returns CDR1 KGHDR and CDR2 SFDVKD. The CDR3 has 16 amino acids. For the CDR3, the DNA is TGTGCCACCAGTGACCCCGGGACAGGGACATCCGGGGAGCTGTTTTTT. Amino acids: CATSDPGTGTSGELFF.

The chain carries TRBV6-2 or TRBV6-3 and TRBJ1-1; weak D call: TRBD1 (6 bases). CDR1 MNHEY and CDR2 SVGEGT come from the germline V gene. This CDR3 comprises 14 residues. V was clipped by 6 bases and J by 0 bases, with 11 bases between them. CDR3 in amino acids: CASRYREVNTEAFF. The CDR3 coding sequence is TGTGCCAGCAGATACAGGGAAGTGAACACTGAAGCTTTCTTT.

This clonotype was counted once. The chain couples TRBV20-1 to TRBJ1-1, with D tentatively TRBD1 (6 bases). Trimming removed 5 bases at V and 11 bases at J, with 15 bases between. The CDR3 has 11 residues. CDR1 DFQATT and CDR2 SNEGSKA come from the germline V gene (reference sequence). CDR3 nucleotide sequence: TGCAGTGCTGGGGGGCCCCGGGGGGCTTTCTTT. This encodes CSAGGPRGAFF.